This entry lists 22 T cell receptor beta chains sequenced from one sample in a study of CD8 T cells in ankylosing spondylitis. The study, taken as a whole, reports: A motif in TCR beta, a set of roughly eight highly homologous variants, appeared characteristic of ankylosing spondylitis blood.

Their recognized antigens are unknown. TCRdb reprocessed the 5' RACE reads with MiXCR, giving one entry per CDR3 protein. The sample holds about 220,000 distinct CDR3 sequences, roughly 18% seen once. The sequencing sample was made of blood, either unsorted or a sorted T cell fraction (not recorded which). These receptors came from a male donor with ankylosing spondylitis.

The chain's CDR3 is CSVGVPDQFF. CDR3 DNA: TGCAGCGTTGGTGTCCCCGATCAGTTCTTC. The chain couples TRBV29-1 to TRBJ2-1; D is uncertain. Deletions cut 4 bases from V and 13 bases from J, with 11 bases between. The CDR3 spans 10 residues. Germline loops: CDR1 SQVTM, CDR2 ANQGSEA.

This clonotype has just a few counts. This chain links TRBV7-3 with TRBJ2-1, with 14 bases lining up with TRBD2. V was pared by 0 bases and J by 9 bases, with 13 bases of the junction left unmatched. Germline V gives CDR1 SGHTA, CDR2 FQGTGA. CDR3 size: 19 residues. CDR3 sequence: CASSLTPGLAGVSVVEQFF. DNA for the CDR3: TGTGCCAGCAGCTTAACGCCGGGACTAGCGGGAGTTAGTGTGGTTGAGCAGTTCTTC.

This clonotype was counted a few times. The chain links TRBV6-1 to TRBJ2-2; no clear D gene. Germline loops: CDR1 MNHNS, CDR2 SASEGT. The CDR3 has 14 residues. Trimming pared 7 bases from V and 1 base from J, leaving 10 bases between. CDR3 sequence: CASMTRLNTGELFF. CDR3 DNA: TGTGCCAGCATGACCCGACTGAACACCGGGGAGCTGTTTTTT.

The chain uses TRBV6-4 and TRBJ2-7; possible D gene TRBD2, 5 bases. Germline lookup yields CDR1 MRHNA and CDR2 SNTAGT. V was pared by 7 bases and J by 6 bases, with 10 bases between. This CDR3 is built from 11 residues. The CDR3 region is CASNEGLEQYF. DNA of the CDR3: TGTGCCAGCAACGAGGGTCTCGAGCAGTACTTC.

The table lists this clonotype with a few counts. The V call is TRBV2, the J call TRBJ2-1, with unresolved D. V lost 7 bases to trimming and J lost 0 bases, with 13 bases between them. This CDR3 has 15 residues. Germline V gene data show CDR1 as SNHLY and CDR2 as FYNNEI. The CDR3, as DNA: TGTGCCAGCATGGGCAGCTTCAGCTCCTACAATGAGCAGTTCTTC. This gives the protein CASMGSFSSYNEQFF.

The gene calls are TRBV4-2 and TRBJ1-5; TRBD1 matches 11 bases. The CDR3 consists of 15 residues. Unmatched junction bases numbered 4, after V lost 3 bases and J lost 6 bases. Germline loops: CDR1 LGHNA, CDR2 YNFKEQ. The chain's CDR3 is CASSQDRGQSQPQHF. In nucleotides, the CDR3 is TGTGCCAGCAGCCAGGACAGGGGGCAAAGTCAGCCCCAGCATTTT.

The J gene is TRBJ1-5, the V gene TRBV5-6, with D tentatively TRBD1 (6 bases). This CDR3 has 14 residues. The ends were cut back, 5 bases at V and 1 base at J, with 10 bases in the middle. From germline, CDR1 is SGHDT and CDR2 YYEEEE. CDR3 region: CASSIGQSNQPQHF. For the CDR3, the DNA is TGTGCCAGCAGTATCGGACAGAGCAATCAGCCCCAGCATTTT.

This clonotype appeared many times. The chain has TRBV4-1 and TRBJ1-1; D ambiguous. The CDR3 is made up of 13 amino acids. Germline assignment: CDR1 MGHRA and CDR2 YSYEKL. The germline V and J ends were trimmed by 3 bases and 1 base, with 6 bases remaining between them. CDR3 sequence (DNA): TGCGCCAGCAGCCATTCGGCGAACACTGAAGCTTTCTTT. Translated: CASSHSANTEAFF.

This chain uses TRBV4-2 with TRBJ2-6, with 10 bases lining up with TRBD2. This CDR3 has 20 residues. Losses at the gene ends were 0 bases for V and 0 bases for J; bases not matched to a gene: 8. Looked up from germline, CDR1 is LGHNA and CDR2 is YNFKEQ. The CDR3: CASSQELAGNPLSGANVLTF. In DNA, the CDR3 is TGTGCCAGCAGCCAAGAACTAGCGGGAAACCCCCTCTCTGGGGCCAACGTCCTGACTTTC.

This clonotype came up many times. V and J are TRBV29-1 and TRBJ2-2; 8 positions match TRBD1. V was pared by 1 base and J by 7 bases, with 5 bases of the junction left unmatched. Germline V gene data show CDR1 as SQVTM and CDR2 as ANQGSEA. The CDR3 consists of 14 residues. CDR3 protein: CSVEGQGADGELFF. The CDR3 nucleotides read TGCAGCGTTGAAGGGCAGGGGGCCGACGGGGAGCTGTTTTTT.

The chain is built from TRBV27 and TRBJ2-2, with a tentative D call TRBD1 (6 bases). Looked up from germline, CDR1 is MNHEY and CDR2 is SMNVEV (reference sequence). Trimming pared 2 bases from V and 7 bases from J, leaving 8 bases between. CDR3 size: 13 residues. The CDR3 DNA reads TGTGCCAGCAGTTTACAGGGGATCGGGGAGCTGTTTTTT. As protein: CASSLQGIGELFF.

The CDR3 sequence: CASSLAPLSPLHF. In DNA form, the CDR3 reads TGTGCCAGCAGTCTAGCCCCCTTGTCACCCCTCCACTTT. This chain connects TRBV6-1 to TRBJ1-6, with D unclear. CDR1 and CDR2 from the germline V gene are MNHNS and SASEGT. Between the trimmed V and J ends, which lost 5 bases and 10 bases, there was a span of 12 bases. The CDR3 loop spans 13 amino acids.

This clonotype appeared many times. This rearrangement joins TRBV7-2 to TRBJ2-7; D is undetermined. Trimming cost V 5 bases and J 3 bases, with 11 bases left between them. This CDR3 has 13 residues. Germline loops: CDR1 SGHTA, CDR2 FQGNSA. The CDR3 is CASSLDSNYEQYF. As DNA, the CDR3 is TGTGCCAGCAGCCTCGACTCAAACTACGAGCAGTACTTC. Supplemented by reference TRBV7-2 and TRBJ2-7, the full variable domain reads GAGVSQSPSNKVTEKGKDVELRCDPISGHTALYWYRQSLGQGLEFLIYFQGNSAPDKSGLPSDRFSAERTGGSVSTLTIQRTQQEDSAVYLCASSLDSNYEQYFGPGTRLTVT.

This clonotype appeared a few times. The rearrangement uses TRBV19 and TRBJ1-1; 10 bases match TRBD1. The CDR3 is made up of 15 amino acids. Trimming took 5 bases from V and 5 from J; bases not matched to a gene: 8. Germline V CDR1 and CDR2: LNHDA, SQIVND (reference sequence). CDR3 DNA sequence: TGTGCCAGTAGTGCCCGGGACAGGGGTTGGACTGAAGCTTTCTTT. Its protein is CASSARDRGWTEAFF.

As concerns this clonotype: One end of the junction varies from germline; a read error may be responsible. V and J are TRBV7-9 and TRBJ2-7, with 10 bases lining up with TRBD1. This CDR3 spans 15 amino acids. Germline CDR1 SEHNR, CDR2 FQNEAQ (reference sequence). For the CDR3, the DNA is TGTGCCAGCAGCAACCCCATGTCCGGGACAGGGGCCCTTAATTTC. Translated: CASSNPMSGTGALNF. The variable domain in full, with the rest retrieved from reference TRBV7-9 and TRBJ2-7, is DTGVSQNPRHKITKRGQNVTFRCDPISEHNRLYWYRQTLGQGPEFLTYFQNEAQLEKSRLLSDRFSAERPKGSFSTLEIQRTEQGDSAMYLCASSNPMSGTGALNFGPGTRLTVT.

The chain employs TRBV9 and TRBJ1-3, with D possibly matching TRBD1 (6 bases). Germline values: CDR1 SGDLS, CDR2 YYNGEE. The V end was cut by 2 bases, the J end by 0 bases, with 21 bases between. This CDR3 contains 19 residues. The CDR3 loop reads CASSVSSSWTDTSGNTIYF. As DNA, the CDR3 is TGTGCCAGCAGCGTGTCGTCATCATGGACAGACACCTCTGGAAACACCATATATTTT.

This clonotype has a handful of counts. The V and J genes are TRBV6-2 or TRBV6-3 and TRBJ1-1; possible D gene TRBD1, 5 bases. The V gene lost 4 bases and the J gene lost 7 bases, with 10 bases spanning the gap. Germline V gene lookup returns CDR1 MNHEY and CDR2 SVGEGT. This CDR3 has 12 amino acids. CDR3 region: CASSLVTGEAFF. The CDR3 coding sequence is TGTGCCAGCAGTTTAGTTACAGGTGAAGCTTTCTTT.

This clonotype appeared a few times. This sequence joins TRBV5-1 and TRBJ2-3, with D unresolved. Germline CDR1 SGHRS, CDR2 YFSETQ. The CDR3 has 13 amino acids. V was shortened by 4 bases and J by 4 bases, with 10 bases between the two germline ends. The CDR3 is CASSPTGSDTQYF. CDR3 in DNA: TGCGCCAGCAGCCCAACGGGTTCAGATACGCAGTATTTT.

This clonotype was observed a single time. The V gene is TRBV27, the J gene TRBJ2-1; the match to TRBD2 covers 12 bases. CDR1 is MNHEY and CDR2 is SMNVEV in the germline V gene (reference sequence). Trimming took 1 base from V and 7 from J; bases not matched to a gene: 2. This CDR3 contains 15 residues. CDR3 in amino acids: CASSLYLAGGNEQFF. CDR3 nucleotide sequence: TGTGCCAGCAGTTTATACCTAGCGGGAGGGAATGAGCAGTTCTTC.

V gene TRBV7-8 combines with J gene TRBJ1-2; no reliable D call. The CDR3 spans 17 residues. Per germline, CDR1 SGHVS and CDR2 FQNEAQ. The V gene lost 0 bases and the J gene lost 4 bases, with 18 bases spanning the gap. CDR3 bases: TGTGCCAGCAGCTTAGCGCCCCCAGAGGGCCTCCTCTATGGCTACACCTTC. Its translation: CASSLAPPEGLLYGYTF. Drawing the rest from reference TRBV7-8 and TRBJ1-2, the complete variable domain is GAGVSQSPRYKVAKRGQDVALRCDPISGHVSLFWYQQALGQGPEFLTYFQNEAQLDKSGLPSDRFFAERPEGSVSTLKIQRTQQEDSAVYLCASSLAPPEGLLYGYTFGSGTRLTVV.

There are a few counts of this clonotype. J is TRBJ2-1 and V is TRBV7-8, with D maybe TRBD2 (6 bases). Germline V gives CDR1 SGHVS, CDR2 FQNEAQ. This CDR3 has 16 residues. V lost 1 base to trimming and J lost 9 bases, with 19 bases between them. CDR3 region: CASSLGGAGTTVEQFF. CDR3 sequence (DNA): TGTGCCAGCAGCTTAGGGGGTGCGGGAACTACGGTTGAGCAGTTCTTC.

The chain uses TRBV27 and TRBJ2-2; 10 positions match TRBD2. The CDR3 loop spans 19 amino acids. Germline V gene sequence: CDR1 MNHEY, CDR2 SMNVEV (reference sequence). With V trimmed by 5 bases and J by 5 bases, 17 bases remained unmatched. Here the CDR3 DNA reads TGTGCCAGCAGTCCTATCGAACCTAGCGGGAGCTGGGGGACCGGGGAGCTGTTTTTT. It specifies CASSPIEPSGSWGTGELFF.